These 10 T cell receptor beta chains share one sample of origin, sequenced in a study of blood T cell repertoires in COVID-19. Sequencing was performed with immunoSEQ multiplex PCR; in TCRdb, only in-frame clones are kept and a portion is missing. The profile shows about 390,000 clones, about 89% of them singletons. Sequencing used peripheral blood. All receptors derive from a woman in her sixties or seventies with COVID-19, enrolled during active disease.

CDR3 protein: CARWGGPFGYGYTF. In DNA, the CDR3 is TGTGCCAGGTGGGGGGGGCCCTTTGGCTATGGCTACACCTTC. The rearrangement joins TRBV19 to TRBJ1-2, with TRBD1 as a possible D gene (6 bases). V shed 9 bases and J shed 4 bases, with 18 bases lying between them. Germline V gene lookup returns CDR1 LNHDA and CDR2 SQIVND (reference sequence). The length of the CDR3 is 14 residues.

This sequence joins TRBV5-4 and TRBJ1-4, with TRBD1 identical over 7 bases. Germline V gene lookup returns CDR1 SGHNT and CDR2 YYREEE (reference sequence). After removal of 4 bases from V and 7 bases from J, the junction contained 10 bases not matched to a gene. The CDR3 totals 15 residues. The chain's CDR3 is CASSITGAQAEKLFF. The CDR3 region has the DNA TGTGCCAGCAGCATTACAGGGGCTCAGGCTGAAAAACTGTTTTTT.

To note about this clone: Other nucleotide sequences in the sample specify the same CDR3. The rearrangement uses TRBV4-1 and TRBJ1-1, with a weak D call TRBD1 (5 bases). Germline loops: CDR1 MGHRA, CDR2 YSYEKL. CDR3 size: 13 residues. V was pared by 0 bases and J by 5 bases, with 7 bases between. CDR3 sequence reads: CASSQDRGTEAFF. DNA for the CDR3: TGCGCCAGCAGCCAAGATAGGGGAACTGAAGCTTTCTTT.

The chain combines TRBV3-1 (or the pseudogene TRBV3-2) with TRBJ2-1; 8 bases are shared with TRBD2. Germline V lookup: CDR1 LGHDT, CDR2 YNNKEL (reference sequence). The CDR3 extends over 16 amino acids. Germline trimming cut 7 bases from V and 3 bases from J; bases unmatched to any gene: 11. CDR3 in DNA: TGTGCCAGCACCCACCGGGAGCGGGGGCTCTACAATGAGCAGTTCTTC. It yields the protein CASTHRERGLYNEQFF.

The rearrangement links TRBV19 to TRBJ1-1, with 9 nucleotides matching TRBD1. From germline, CDR1 is LNHDA and CDR2 SQIVND (reference sequence). V was pared by 7 bases and J by 5 bases, with 5 bases of the junction left unmatched. This CDR3 spans 13 amino acids. The CDR3 loop reads CASKRTGETEAFF. CDR3 DNA: TGTGCCAGTAAGAGGACAGGGGAGACTGAAGCTTTCTTT.

This chain joins TRBV27 and TRBJ1-1, with no clear D. The CDR3 has 13 amino acids. The germline gives CDR1 MNHEY, CDR2 SMNVEV (reference sequence). The V end was cut by 6 bases, the J end by 0 bases, with 8 bases between. CDR3 DNA: TGTGCCAGCAGGCCCAACATGAACACTGAAGCTTTCTTT. This codes for CASRPNMNTEAFF.

This sequence joins TRBV6-5 and TRBJ2-2; tentatively, D is TRBD1 (6 bases). The CDR3 has 14 residues. Looked up from germline, CDR1 is MNHEY and CDR2 is SVGAGI. The ends were cut back, 8 bases at V and 1 base at J, with 11 bases in the middle. CDR3 residues: CASGTGLNTGELFF. The CDR3 nucleotides are TGTGCCAGCGGAACAGGGTTGAACACCGGGGAGCTGTTTTTT.

The chain recombines TRBV5-1 with TRBJ2-1, with 9 bases lining up with TRBD1. This CDR3 comprises 14 residues. Germline V CDR1 and CDR2: SGHRS, YFSETQ. J was trimmed by 5 bases and V by 7 bases; bases with no gene match: 7. In nucleotides, the CDR3 is TGCGCCAGCCGACTACAGGGGGCACACAATGAGCAGTTCTTC. Protein product: CASRLQGAHNEQFF.

The chain carries TRBV12-5 and TRBJ2-1; D might be TRBD2 (6 bases). The V end was cut by 0 bases, the J end by 10 bases, with 16 bases between. CDR1 and CDR2 (germline): LGHNT, FRNRAP. This CDR3 has 15 residues. This CDR3 is CASGLVRDFGKEQFF. As DNA, the CDR3 is TGTGCTAGTGGTTTGGTACGGGACTTCGGGAAAGAGCAGTTCTTC.

Here the CDR3 reads CASSLSLFRGRGYEQYF. CDR3 sequence (DNA): TGTGCCAGCAGTTTATCTCTTTTTAGGGGGCGCGGCTACGAGCAGTACTTC. V usage is TRBV28 and J usage is TRBJ2-7; 7 bases map to TRBD1. J was trimmed by 3 bases and V by 1 base; bases with no gene match: 12. The CDR3 length is 17 residues. The germline CDR1 and CDR2 sequences are MDHEN and SYDVKM.